These 3 T cell receptor beta chains came from one sample sequenced in a study of shared clonotypes between healthy human individuals (dated by TCRdb to about 2020). Library preparation was by the immunoSEQ multiplex PCR assay. This is the immuneACCESS table as TCRdb keeps it, with only in-frame sequences that have V and J called. A part of the clones is gone; compared with another copy, unresolved V genes explain less than half, and the rest is unexplained. The sample profile shows some 2,500,000 clones; more than 85% of them were found once. The ten largest clones capture more than 0.35% of the sample. Sequenced: naive CD4+ T cells from PBMCs. The meaning of the sample's cell subset or site label: CD45RA+ positively selected. Receptor source: a man younger than 35 in good health. Some clones in this sample may be carry-over from other donors' samples.

This clone was picked up a small number of times. The V gene is TRBV13, the J gene TRBJ1-1; no reliable D call. The CDR3 loop spans 13 amino acids. Per germline, CDR1 PRHDT and CDR2 FYEKMQ (reference sequence). Trimming cost V 4 bases and J 4 bases, with 10 bases left between them. The CDR3 region has the DNA TGTGCCAGCAGCTCCACCCACGGCACTGAAGCTTTCTTT. It codes for CASSSTHGTEAFF.

This sequence joins TRBV7-9 and TRBJ2-2; no firm D call. V was cut by 5 bases and J by 5 bases, with 9 bases left in between. Germline V gene sequence: CDR1 SEHNR, CDR2 FQNEAQ (reference sequence). The CDR3 runs to 13 residues. CDR3 loop: CASSPQRTGELFF. The DNA of the CDR3 is TGTGCCAGCAGCCCCCAAAGGACCGGGGAGCTGTTTTTT.

The J gene is TRBJ2-1, the V gene TRBV30; 7 positions agree with TRBD1. Trimming at V came to 7 bases and at J to 9 bases, leaving 18 bases not matched to a gene. Germline CDR1 reads GTSNPN; CDR2 reads SVGIG (reference sequence). The CDR3 contains 15 residues. CDR3 nucleotides: TGTGCCTCTACCCCACAGGGGCAGCTTGGTAGTGAGCAGTTCTTC. Encoded protein: CASTPQGQLGSEQFF.